This T cell receptor (beta chain) derives from a study of blood T cells in healthy people across ages. Each of the donors had around 9 milliliters of peripheral blood drawn into EDTA-treated Vacutainer tubes. A second roughly 6 to 12 cycle PCR used barcoded and J-beta primers. TCRdb processed the 5' RACE reads anew with MiXCR; each CDR3 protein has one entry. The repertoire holds 780,000 or so distinct CDR3 sequences, with approximately 25% as singletons. This clonotype was detected a few times. The same data also went into a second study, on T cells of mothers and their children. That report notes: When mothers and children were related, their normalized repertoire overlap, which was always slightly higher, did not differ significantly from that of unrelated pairs. Evidence of persistent microchimeric T cell clones was absent.

The clonotype comes from a boy under 18 in good health. Sequences were obtained from blood.

The CDR3 nucleotides are TGTGCCAGCAGCTTAGCGGCCACCCAAGATACGCAGTATTTT. Translation: CASSLAATQDTQYF. The V and J genes are TRBV2 and TRBJ2-3; D might be TRBD2 (6 bases). Trimming removed 6 bases from V and 5 bases from J, with 15 bases in between. The CDR3 contains 14 residues. The germline CDR1 and CDR2 sequences are SNHLY and FYNNEI. The full variable domain, in which reference TRBV2 and TRBJ2-3 provide the parts outside the CDR3, is EPEVTQTPSHQVTQMGQEVILRCVPISNHLYFYWYRQILGQKVEFLVSFYNNEISEKSEIFDDQFSVERPDGSNFTLKIRSTKLEDSAMYFCASSLAATQDTQYFGPGTRLTVL.